Sequencing of this T cell receptor beta chain was carried out in a study of shared clonotypes between healthy human individuals. Study-wide findings and caveats: The sole specimen, blood, was sampled, and tissue repertoires likely differ. Rarefaction showed sorted-subset sequencing was incomplete despite large depth. Clonotypes which were not shared had lower generation probabilities than clonotypes that all four donors shared.

Comments on this clone: Antigen: not known.

CDR3 length: 15 residues. Trimming took off 1 base at V and 0 bases at J, with 8 bases between the two ends. Germline assignment: CDR1 SGHRS and CDR2 YFSETQ. In the study's own analysis: Without quality scores, immunoSEQ junctional reads could not be filtered like full-length reads. Sequenced by immunoSEQ multiplex PCR; TCRdb stores in-frame clones only, minus some. V, J and clone size are taken as reported in that table, and D and trimming were inferred from the DNA itself. The sample has about 2.5 million clones, around 93% seen once. V is TRBV5-1 and J is TRBJ1-3, with D uncertain. The receptor was isolated from a man between 18 and 35 years old in good health. Some clones in this sample may be carry-over from other donors' samples. The sequenced sample was naive CD4+ T cells from PBMCs. This sample's subset: CD45RA+ positively selected. The CDR3 protein is CASSLSGFSGNTIYF. The CDR3 coding sequence is TGCGCCAGCAGCTTGAGCGGGTTCTCTGGAAACACCATATATTTT.